This T cell receptor beta chain was profiled in a study of shared clonotypes between healthy human individuals (dated by TCRdb to the early 2020s). Study-wide context: The cohort comprised two women and three men aged 18 to 49 years. Each donor's leukapheresis produced roughly between roughly 0.85 and 9.5 billion PBMCs. To estimate repertoire size and how much clonotype sharing occurs between individuals, the study deeply sequenced the blood TCR repertoires of about 5 healthy adults. To increase sequencing depth and limit assay-specific biases, TCR repertoire library preparation and sequencing were carried out by different laboratories using diverse techniques. Overall results and qualifications from the work: Sampling was restricted to blood, and TCR repertoires in tissue are likely to differ from TCR repertoires in blood. Pairwise subsampling indicated that sequencing depth was expected to affect the degree of clonotype sharing among donors. Because the study included a small number of donors, the genetic and exposure-history diversity represented was limited.

About this clone itself: The clone's antigen remains unknown. There are no base qualities to consult, and no much larger clone falls within one base.

Healthy HIV-negative adults with no recently reported acute infections or vaccinations were included as donors. Every donor was a Caucasian adult residing in Nashville, Tennessee, USA. For unsorted samples, tens of millions of PBMCs were counted and genomic DNA was extracted with the QIAamp DNA Blood Mini kit. Blood was obtained by leukapheresis, after which PBMCs were separated by Ficoll-Histopaque density gradient centrifugation and cryopreserved in liquid nitrogen vapor phase. CDR3 length: 15 amino acids, cysteine to phenylalanine. CDR3 DNA only is kept here, 45 bases in frame from base 1. V and J are truncated by 4 bases and 4 bases respectively, leaving an intervening sequence of 16 bases. CDR1 and CDR2 are drawn from the germline V gene: SGHRS, YFSETQ. Using the deep immunoSEQ assay, TCR CDR3 regions were amplified from genomic DNA by multiplex PCR. For each cell subset, the extracted genomic DNA was distributed evenly across all wells of several immunoSEQ 96-well plates, and each plate served as one replicate. For unsorted PBMC, around 300 ng genomic DNA, equal to approximately 30,000 T cell genomes, was loaded into each replicate PCR. Genomic DNA from unsorted PBMC was sequenced over ten immunoSEQ deep assay plates. The purified libraries were quantified using a Qubit 3.0 fluorometer, sized with a Bioanalyzer 2100, and then quantified again using the KAPA Library Quantification kit. Each immunoSEQ 96-well plate was sequenced on its own single-read 150-cycle Illumina NextSeq 550 flow cell. Per the source publication's procedure: Because only junctional sequences without quality scores were contained in the immunoSEQ output, filtering matching that applied to full-length reads could not be performed. Sequences were annotated with PyIR, a Python wrapper for IgBLAST v1.9, and V/J genes and CDR3 were assigned using IMGT germline references. Any read was removed if the V/J assignment was weak (E-value above 1e-6), the CDR3 was missing, or the read contained stop codons, out-of-frame junctions, or ambiguous translated residues. V3J clonotypes were defined as sequences sharing the same inferred V gene, J gene, and CDR3 amino acid sequence. The percentage overlap between two repertoires was calculated by dividing the number of shared unique clonotypes by the size of the smaller repertoire. Repertoire richness was assessed with RTK rarefaction, the Chao1 estimator, and Recon v2.1 estimates of unobserved clonotypes. This is the immuneACCESS table as TCRdb keeps it, with only in-frame sequences that have V and J called. A part of the clones is gone; compared with another copy, unresolved V genes explain less than half, and the rest is unexplained. V and J calls plus clone size are reproduced from that table; the DNA served to infer D and trimming. Here the sample has approximately 470,000 clones; 70% to 80% occur a single time. The ten largest account for 9.5% to 15% of the sample.

The specimen was PBMCs. The receptor chain draws on TRBV5-1 and TRBJ2-3; TRBD2 is perhaps the D gene, given 5 matching bases. This sequence originates from a woman aged 40 to 55 in good health. Some clones in this sample may be carry-over from other donors' samples. The DNA sequence is as follows: TGCGCCAGCAGCAACGGGATATCAGCCCCAGATACGCAGTATTTT. It specifies CASSNGISAPDTQYF.